The 16 T cell receptor beta chains below come from one sample, sequenced in a study of T-cell reconstitution after alpha-beta-depleted transplantation in children (dated by TCRdb to 2016 to 2017). Library prep was done by PCR. TCRdb lists the instrument as Illumina HiSeq 2500. TCR library preparation used molecular barcoding, with unique molecular identifiers applied to normalize quantification of the TCRbeta repertoire. TCRdb trimmed the raw reads at Q25, called clones with MiXCR and kept productive beta chains. One record per CDR3 amino acid sequence lists the most common genes and DNA. The sample yields around 450,000 distinct CDR3 sequences; about a sixth were counted once. Clones ranked in the top ten supply around 30% of the sample. Per the publication, the treatment or condition label means: allogeneic hematopoietic cell transplantation with graft depleted of TCRalphabeta T cells and CD19 B cells.

This sample comprised PBMCs, mostly from graft donor cells, obtained 360 days after TCRalphabeta/CD19-depleted stem cell transplant. These receptors originate from a boy in the first two years of life who had a stem cell transplant for Wiskott-Aldrich syndrome, so the T cells may come from the graft donor.

The CDR3 sequence: CSASRAGRTDNEQFF. CDR3 nucleotide sequence: TGCAGTGCGTCCCGGGCAGGGAGGACAGACAATGAGCAGTTCTTC. The rearrangement links TRBV20-1 to TRBJ2-1; D is tentatively TRBD1 or TRBD2 (6 bases each). This CDR3 has 15 residues. Trimming left V 6 bases short and J 5 bases short, with 20 bases between. The germline V gene encodes CDR1 DFQATT and CDR2 SNEGSKA (reference sequence).

The CDR3 sequence is CASRDLAGENIQYF. The CDR3 nucleotides are TGTGCCAGCAGGGACCTAGCGGGAGAAAACATTCAGTACTTC. The rearrangement links TRBV12-3 or TRBV12-4 to TRBJ2-4; TRBD2 matches at 10 bases. With V trimmed by 6 bases and J by 5 bases, 4 bases remained unmatched. The CDR3 contains 14 residues.

This chain connects TRBV7-2 to TRBJ2-7; 8 nucleotides align to TRBD2. Trimming took 7 bases from V and 5 from J; bases not matched to a gene: 10. The CDR3 sequence is 14 residues long. Germline CDR1 is SGHTA and CDR2 is FQGNSA. The DNA of the CDR3 is TGTGCCAGCACTCCTCGGGGCGGGAGGCACGAGCAGTACTTC. Translation gives CASTPRGGRHEQYF.

This clonotype was counted a few times. V is TRBV20-1 and J is TRBJ1-1, with D possibly TRBD1 on 5 matching bases. Germline loops: CDR1 DFQATT, CDR2 SNEGSKA (reference sequence). Trimming cost V 0 bases and J 9 bases, with 14 bases left between them. This CDR3 is 13 amino acids long. CDR3 protein: CSARDPDDRKAFF. The CDR3 DNA reads TGCAGTGCTAGAGATCCCGATGACAGAAAAGCTTTCTTT.

This clonotype came up a few times. The chain is built from TRBV5-1 and TRBJ2-3; the D gene is possibly TRBD2 (5 bases). V was trimmed by 2 bases and J by 6 bases, leaving 10 bases between them. Germline CDR1 reads SGHRS; CDR2 reads YFSETQ. The CDR3 contains 13 residues. CDR3 sequence (DNA): TGCGCCAGCAGCTTAGACTACGTTGATACGCAGTATTTT. This encodes CASSLDYVDTQYF.

V and J are TRBV12-3 or TRBV12-4 and TRBJ2-3; 13 bases fit TRBD2. The CDR3 is 17 amino acids. V shed 5 bases and J 4 bases; nucleotides not matched to a gene: 9. The CDR3 DNA reads TGTGCCAGCAGTCCGCCGGGACTAGCGGGAAGAGCAGATACGCAGTATTTT. Its translation is CASSPPGLAGRADTQYF.

V usage is TRBV7-9 and J usage is TRBJ2-1; TRBD2 aligns across 9 bases. Trimming at V came to 3 bases and at J to 1 base, leaving 7 bases not matched to a gene. From germline, CDR1 is SEHNR and CDR2 FQNEAQ (reference sequence). CDR3 size: 17 residues. This chain's CDR3 is CASSLVATSGSYNEQFF. The CDR3 DNA is TGTGCCAGCAGCTTGGTAGCGACTAGCGGTTCCTACAATGAGCAGTTCTTC.

This clonotype was seen only a few times. The rearrangement joins TRBV5-1 to TRBJ2-5; D gene ambiguous. CDR1 and CDR2 from the germline V gene are SGHRS and YFSETQ. The CDR3 totals 13 residues. The germline V and J ends were trimmed by 3 bases and 2 bases, with 8 bases remaining between them. The CDR3, as DNA: TGCGCCAGCAGCTCAGCAAATCAAGAGACCCAGTACTTC. This encodes CASSSANQETQYF. Complete variable domain (other parts from reference TRBV5-1 and TRBJ2-5): KAGVTQTPRYLIKTRGQQVTLSCSPISGHRSVSWYQQTPGQGLQFLFEYFSETQRNKGNFPGRFSGRQFSNSRSEMNVSTLELGDSALYLCASSSANQETQYFGPGTRLLVL.

The genes are TRBV10-3 and TRBJ2-2; 10 positions match TRBD2. Unmatched junction bases numbered 6, after V lost 2 bases and J lost 9 bases. Germline CDR1 and CDR2: ENHRY and SYGVKD. The CDR3 spans 15 residues. The CDR3 spells CAISEGLAAQRELFF. The CDR3 nucleotides read TGTGCCATCAGTGAGGGACTAGCGGCCCAACGGGAGCTGTTTTTT.

The V gene is TRBV15, the J gene TRBJ2-3, with a tentative D call TRBD1 (6 bases). The CDR3 spans 14 residues. Germline V gives CDR1 LNHNV, CDR2 YYDKDF (reference sequence). Deletions cut 3 bases from V and 2 bases from J, with 9 bases between. The DNA for the CDR3 is TGTGCCACCAGCAGCACAGGGCCCACAGATACGCAGTATTTT. This encodes CATSSTGPTDTQYF.

This clonotype was observed a few times. This chain connects TRBV20-1 to TRBJ1-2; TRBD1 is a possible D gene (5 bases). Germline CDR1 DFQATT, CDR2 SNEGSKA (reference sequence). This CDR3 contains 14 residues. With 1 base removed from V and 4 bases from J, the gap between germline ends came to 13 bases. CDR3 bases: TGCAGTGCTAGAGGGCTCCGGGACTTCTATGGCTACACCTTC. Translated, it gives CSARGLRDFYGYTF.

This clonotype was counted only a few times. The CDR3 is CASSQEAGRRYGANVLTF. In nucleotides, the CDR3 is TGCGCCAGCAGCCAGGAGGCCGGACGGAGATATGGGGCCAACGTCCTGACTTTC. The chain joins TRBV5-1 to TRBJ2-6; tentatively, D is TRBD2 (5 bases). The CDR3 sequence is 18 residues long. The V gene lost 4 bases and the J gene lost 3 bases, with 20 bases spanning the gap. Germline V gene sequence: CDR1 SGHRS, CDR2 YFSETQ.

The chain uses TRBV2 and TRBJ2-1; D uncertain. This CDR3 is 15 amino acids long. The V end was cut by 3 bases, the J end by 3 bases, with 12 bases between. Germline V gives CDR1 SNHLY, CDR2 FYNNEI. The DNA of the CDR3 is TGTGCCAGCAGTGAGAGCGTATTTGGCTACAATGAGCAGTTCTTC. It specifies CASSESVFGYNEQFF.

This clonotype was recorded a few times. This chain uses TRBV10-3 with TRBJ2-1; TRBD2 agrees at 9 bases. With V trimmed by 8 bases and J by 3 bases, 5 bases remained unmatched. The CDR3 has 14 amino acids. Germline V gene data show CDR1 as ENHRY and CDR2 as SYGVKD. CDR3 nucleotides: TGTGCCATCCGGACTAGCGTTTACTACAATGAGCAGTTCTTC. Translated, it gives CAIRTSVYYNEQFF.

This clonotype was detected only a few times. The chain employs TRBV3-1 and TRBJ2-5; no reliable D call. Per the germline V gene, CDR1 is LGHDT and CDR2 is YNNKEL (reference sequence). This CDR3 region has 16 residues. V lost 5 bases, J lost 0 bases, and 16 bases lay in between. The CDR3 spells CASSAETHKYQETQYF. DNA for the CDR3: TGTGCCAGCAGCGCTGAAACACACAAGTACCAAGAGACCCAGTACTTC.

This chain's CDR3 is CASSARQGVWYSGELFF. The CDR3 DNA follows: TGTGCCAGCAGCGCACGACAGGGCGTATGGTATTCCGGGGAGCTGTTTTTT. The V and J genes are TRBV14 and TRBJ2-2, with TRBD1 matching 7 bases. Germline values: CDR1 SGHDN, CDR2 FVKESK. CDR3 length: 17 amino acids. V lost 5 bases, J lost 6 bases, and 15 bases stayed unmatched.